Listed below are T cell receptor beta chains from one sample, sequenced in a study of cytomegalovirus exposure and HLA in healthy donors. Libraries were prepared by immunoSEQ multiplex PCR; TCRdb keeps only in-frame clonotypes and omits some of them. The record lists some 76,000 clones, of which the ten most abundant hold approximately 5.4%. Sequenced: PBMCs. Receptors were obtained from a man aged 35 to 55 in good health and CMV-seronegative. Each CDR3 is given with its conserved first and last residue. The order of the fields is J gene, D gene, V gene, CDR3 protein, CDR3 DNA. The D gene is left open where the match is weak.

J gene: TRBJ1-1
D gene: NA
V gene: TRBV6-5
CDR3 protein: CASSEDSSEAFF
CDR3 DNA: TGTGCCAGCAGTGAGGACAGCAGTGAAGCTTTCTTT

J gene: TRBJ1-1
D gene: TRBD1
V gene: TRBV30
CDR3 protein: CARRQGGSTEAFF
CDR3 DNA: TGTGCCCGAAGACAGGGGGGGAGCACTGAAGCTTTCTTT

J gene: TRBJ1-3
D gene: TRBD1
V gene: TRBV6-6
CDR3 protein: CASRGDSFTSGNTIYF
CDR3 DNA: TGTGCCAGCAGGGGGGACAGTTTTACCTCTGGAAACACCATATATTTT

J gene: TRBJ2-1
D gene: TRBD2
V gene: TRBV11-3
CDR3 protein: CASSSKGLPNNEQFF
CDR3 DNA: TGTGCCAGCAGCTCAAAGGGACTACCCAACAATGAGCAGTTCTTC

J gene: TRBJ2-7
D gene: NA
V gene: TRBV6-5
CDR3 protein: CASSYREEQYF
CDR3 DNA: TGTGCCAGCAGTTACAGGGAGGAGCAGTACTTC

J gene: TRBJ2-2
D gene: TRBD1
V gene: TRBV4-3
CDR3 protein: CASSPYRGQGNTGELFF
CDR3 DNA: TGCGCCAGCAGCCCCTACAGGGGCCAAGGTAACACCGGGGAGCTGTTTTTT

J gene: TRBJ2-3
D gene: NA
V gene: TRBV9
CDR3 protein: CASSLRTDTQYF
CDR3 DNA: TGTGCCAGCAGCCTCAGAACAGATACGCAGTATTTT

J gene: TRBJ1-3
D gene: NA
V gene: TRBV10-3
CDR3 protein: CAISNTGLSSGNTIYF
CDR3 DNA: TGTGCCATCTCCAATACAGGGCTATCCTCTGGAAACACCATATATTTT

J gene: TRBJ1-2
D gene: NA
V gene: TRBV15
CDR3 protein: CATSNGGYGYTF
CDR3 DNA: TGTGCCACCAGCAACGGGGGATATGGCTACACCTTC

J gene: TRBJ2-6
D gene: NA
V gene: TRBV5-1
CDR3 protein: CASSFGEAGANVLTF
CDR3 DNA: TGCGCCAGCAGCTTCGGGGAAGCCGGGGCCAACGTCCTGACTTTC

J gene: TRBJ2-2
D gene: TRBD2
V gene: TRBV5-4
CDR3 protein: CASSLAGGDTGELFF
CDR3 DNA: TGTGCCAGCAGCTTGGCGGGGGGGGACACCGGGGAGCTGTTTTTT

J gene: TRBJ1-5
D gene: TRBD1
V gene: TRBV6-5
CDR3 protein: CASRATGGSNQPQHF
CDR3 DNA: TGTGCCAGCAGGGCGACAGGGGGTAGCAATCAGCCCCAGCATTTT

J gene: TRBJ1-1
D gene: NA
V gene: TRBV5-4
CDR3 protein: CASSHGGSGVTEAFF
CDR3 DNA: TGTGCCAGCAGCCACGGAGGCTCGGGGGTAACTGAAGCTTTCTTT

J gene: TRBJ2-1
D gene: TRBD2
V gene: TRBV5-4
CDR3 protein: CASSQLAGWEFF
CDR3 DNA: TGTGCCAGCAGCCAGTTAGCGGGATGGGAGTTCTTC

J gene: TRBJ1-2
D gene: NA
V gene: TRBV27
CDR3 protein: CASSLRRGSNYGYTF
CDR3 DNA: TGTGCCAGCAGTTTACGTCGGGGATCTAACTATGGCTACACCTTC

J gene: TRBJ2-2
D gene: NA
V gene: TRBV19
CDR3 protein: CASTFWGRLTGELFF
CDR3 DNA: TGTGCCAGTACTTTTTGGGGCCGGCTAACCGGGGAGCTGTTTTTT

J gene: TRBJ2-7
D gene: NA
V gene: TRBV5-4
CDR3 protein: CASSSPSSYEQYF
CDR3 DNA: TGTGCCAGCAGTTCTCCCTCCTCCTACGAGCAGTACTTC

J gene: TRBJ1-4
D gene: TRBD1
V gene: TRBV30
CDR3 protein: CAWRGTGYEKLFF
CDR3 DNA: TGTGCCTGGAGGGGGACAGGGTATGAAAAACTGTTTTTT

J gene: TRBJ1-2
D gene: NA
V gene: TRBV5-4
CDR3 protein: CASRDPYRARGYTF
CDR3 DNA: TGTGCCAGCAGGGACCCCTACAGGGCTCGGGGCTACACCTTC

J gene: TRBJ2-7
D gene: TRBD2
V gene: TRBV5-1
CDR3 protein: CASSLGSWGAGGNYEQYF
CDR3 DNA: TGCGCCAGCAGCTTGGGCAGCTGGGGAGCGGGGGGAAACTACGAGCAGTACTTC

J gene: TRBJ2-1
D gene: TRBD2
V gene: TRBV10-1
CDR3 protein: CASSESLAGSYNEQFF
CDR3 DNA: TGCGCCAGCAGTGAATCACTAGCGGGGTCCTACAATGAGCAGTTCTTC

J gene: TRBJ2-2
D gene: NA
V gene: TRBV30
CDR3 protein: CACRGAGELFF
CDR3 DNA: TGTGCCTGCCGAGGTGCCGGGGAGCTGTTTTTT

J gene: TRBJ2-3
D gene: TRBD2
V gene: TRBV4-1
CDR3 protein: CASSQGTSGASTDTQYF
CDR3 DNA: TGCGCCAGCAGCCAGGGGACTAGCGGGGCGAGCACAGATACGCAGTATTTT

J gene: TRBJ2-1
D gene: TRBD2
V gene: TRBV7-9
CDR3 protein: CASAGVAGGKQFF
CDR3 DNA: TGTGCCAGCGCTGGGGTAGCGGGAGGGAAGCAGTTCTTC

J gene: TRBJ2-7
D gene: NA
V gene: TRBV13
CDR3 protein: CASSVRRGEQYF
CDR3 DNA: TGTGCCAGCAGCGTCCGCCGGGGGGAGCAGTACTTC

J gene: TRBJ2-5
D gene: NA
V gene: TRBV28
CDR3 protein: CATKERRQYF
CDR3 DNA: TGTGCCACCAAGGAGCGTCGGCAGTACTTC

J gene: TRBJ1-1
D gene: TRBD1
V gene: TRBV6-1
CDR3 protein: CASRAWTGGTEAFF
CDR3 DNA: TGTGCCAGCAGGGCCTGGACAGGGGGCACTGAAGCTTTCTTT

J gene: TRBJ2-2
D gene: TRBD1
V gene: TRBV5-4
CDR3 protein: CASSHPGQGGTGELFF
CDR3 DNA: TGTGCCAGCAGCCACCCGGGACAGGGGGGGACCGGGGAGCTGTTTTTT

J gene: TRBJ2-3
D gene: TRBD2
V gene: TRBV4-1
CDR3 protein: CASSRNPPGLDPDTQYF
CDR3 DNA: TGCGCCAGCAGTCGTAATCCCCCGGGACTAGACCCAGATACGCAGTATTTT

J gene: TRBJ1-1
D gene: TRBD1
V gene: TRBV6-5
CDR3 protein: CASSNRDRDTEAFF
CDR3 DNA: TGTGCCAGCAGTAACCGGGACAGGGACACTGAAGCTTTCTTT

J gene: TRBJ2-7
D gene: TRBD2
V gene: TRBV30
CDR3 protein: CAWRPTSGSSYEQYF
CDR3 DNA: TGTGCCTGGAGGCCGACTAGCGGGAGCTCATACGAGCAGTACTTC

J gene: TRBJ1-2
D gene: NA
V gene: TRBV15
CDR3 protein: CATSRVAGDYGYTF
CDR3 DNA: TGTGCCACCAGCAGAGTTGCGGGAGACTATGGCTACACCTTC

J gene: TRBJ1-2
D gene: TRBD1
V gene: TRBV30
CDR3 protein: CAWRRPGQGAWDGYTF
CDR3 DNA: TGTGCCTGGAGGAGGCCGGGACAGGGGGCATGGGATGGCTACACCTTC

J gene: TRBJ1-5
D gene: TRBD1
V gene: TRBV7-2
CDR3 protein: CASSSTGTANQPQHF
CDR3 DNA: TGTGCCAGCAGCAGCACCGGGACAGCAAATCAGCCCCAGCATTTT

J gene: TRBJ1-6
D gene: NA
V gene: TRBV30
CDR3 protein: CAWSISASSYNSPLHF
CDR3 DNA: TGTGCCTGGAGTATTAGTGCGAGCTCCTATAATTCACCCCTCCACTTT

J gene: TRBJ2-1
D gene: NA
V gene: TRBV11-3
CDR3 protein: CASRGAGADEQFF
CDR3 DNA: TGTGCCAGCAGAGGGGCAGGGGCGGATGAGCAGTTCTTC

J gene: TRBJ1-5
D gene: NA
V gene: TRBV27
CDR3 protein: CASSPSWGESNQPQHF
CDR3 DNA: TGTGCCAGCAGCCCTTCGTGGGGGGAGAGCAATCAGCCCCAGCATTTT

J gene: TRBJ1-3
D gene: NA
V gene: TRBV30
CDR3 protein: CAWSEGYSGNTIYF
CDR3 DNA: TGTGCCTGGAGTGAGGGGTACTCTGGAAACACCATATATTTT

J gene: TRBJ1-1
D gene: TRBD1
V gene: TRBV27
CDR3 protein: CASSPRTGSAFF
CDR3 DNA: TGTGCCAGCAGTCCTAGGACAGGGTCCGCTTTCTTT

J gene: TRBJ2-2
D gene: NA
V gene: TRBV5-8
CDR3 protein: CASSLLGNTGELFF
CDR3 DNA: TGTGCCAGCAGCCTCCTAGGGAACACCGGGGAGCTGTTTTTT

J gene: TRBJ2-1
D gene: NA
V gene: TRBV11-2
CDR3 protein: CASSFTQRDSSYNEQFF
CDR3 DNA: TGTGCCAGCAGCTTTACCCAGCGAGATAGCTCCTACAATGAGCAGTTCTTC

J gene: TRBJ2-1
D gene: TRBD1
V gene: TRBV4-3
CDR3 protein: CASSQWGTDNEQFF
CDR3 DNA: TGCGCCAGCTCCCAATGGGGGACAGATAATGAGCAGTTCTTC

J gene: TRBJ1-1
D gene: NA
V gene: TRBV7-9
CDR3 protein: CASSPPAYGQLNTEAFF
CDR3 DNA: TGTGCCAGCAGCCCCCCGGCCTATGGACAGTTGAACACTGAAGCTTTCTTT

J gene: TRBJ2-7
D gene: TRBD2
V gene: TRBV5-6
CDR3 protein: CASSLVAGGWYEQYF
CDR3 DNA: TGTGCCAGCAGCTTGGTCGCGGGAGGTTGGTACGAGCAGTACTTC

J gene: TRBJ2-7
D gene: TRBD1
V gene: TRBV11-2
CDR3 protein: CASSRKAGGHSYEQYF
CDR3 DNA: TGTGCCAGCAGCCGAAAAGCAGGGGGCCACTCTTACGAGCAGTACTTC

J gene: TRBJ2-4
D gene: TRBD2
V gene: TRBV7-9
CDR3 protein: CASSSRGTSGNIQYF
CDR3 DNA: TGTGCCAGCAGCTCGAGGGGGACTAGCGGCAACATTCAGTACTTC

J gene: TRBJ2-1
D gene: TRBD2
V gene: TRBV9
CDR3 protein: CASSVAVEGLAGNEQFF
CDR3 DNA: TGTGCCAGCAGCGTAGCAGTCGAGGGACTAGCGGGTAATGAGCAGTTCTTC

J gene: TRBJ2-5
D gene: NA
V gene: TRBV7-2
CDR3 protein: CASSLQGLGEETQYF
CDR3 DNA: TGTGCCAGCAGCTTACAGGGGCTGGGGGAAGAGACCCAGTACTTC

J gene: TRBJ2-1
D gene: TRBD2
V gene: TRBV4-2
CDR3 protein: CASSQDSGGERYNEQFF
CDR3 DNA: TGTGCCAGCAGCCAAGATTCGGGGGGGGAGCGGTACAATGAGCAGTTCTTC

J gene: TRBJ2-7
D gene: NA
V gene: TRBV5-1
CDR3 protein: CASSVEGDEQYF
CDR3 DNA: TGCGCCAGCAGCGTAGAGGGAGACGAGCAGTACTTC

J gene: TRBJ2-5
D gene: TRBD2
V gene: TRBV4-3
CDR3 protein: CASSQTSGGETQYF
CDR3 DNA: TGCGCCAGCAGCCAGACTAGCGGGGGAGAGACCCAGTACTTC

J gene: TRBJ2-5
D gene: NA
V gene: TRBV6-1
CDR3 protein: CASSLQGRETQYF
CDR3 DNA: TGTGCCAGCAGCCTACAGGGCCGAGAGACCCAGTACTTC

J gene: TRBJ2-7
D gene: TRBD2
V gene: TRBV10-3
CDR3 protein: CASRASGDLSYEQYF
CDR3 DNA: TGTGCCTCCCGGGCTAGCGGGGACTTATCCTACGAGCAGTACTTC

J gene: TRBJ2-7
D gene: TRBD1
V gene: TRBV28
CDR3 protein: CASSEGQANYYEQYF
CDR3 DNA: TGTGCCAGCAGTGAGGGACAGGCCAATTACTACGAGCAGTACTTC

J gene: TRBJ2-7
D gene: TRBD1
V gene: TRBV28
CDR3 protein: CASSNRGQSYEQYF
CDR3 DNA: TGTGCCAGCAGTAACAGGGGGCAGTCCTACGAGCAGTACTTC

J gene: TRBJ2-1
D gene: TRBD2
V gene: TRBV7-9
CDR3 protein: CASSLNPGLAGSNEQFF
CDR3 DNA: TGTGCCAGCAGCTTAAATCCGGGACTAGCGGGATCCAATGAGCAGTTCTTC

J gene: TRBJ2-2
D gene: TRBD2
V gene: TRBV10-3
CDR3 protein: CAIQDRRREIDDTGELFF
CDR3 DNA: TGTGCCATACAGGATCGTCGGCGGGAGATCGACGACACCGGGGAGCTGTTTTTT

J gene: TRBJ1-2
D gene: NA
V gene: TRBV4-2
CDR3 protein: CASSQDIAADGYTF
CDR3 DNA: TGTGCCAGCAGCCAAGACATCGCAGCGGATGGCTACACCTTC

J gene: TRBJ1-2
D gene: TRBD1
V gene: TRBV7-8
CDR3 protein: CASSLTGILTANYGYTF
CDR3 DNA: TGTGCCAGCAGCCTGACAGGGATTCTGACCGCTAACTATGGCTACACCTTC

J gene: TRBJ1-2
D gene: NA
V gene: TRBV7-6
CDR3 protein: CASSLLRGPVGYTF
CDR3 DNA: TGTGCCAGCAGCTTACTTCGCGGTCCAGTGGGCTACACCTTC